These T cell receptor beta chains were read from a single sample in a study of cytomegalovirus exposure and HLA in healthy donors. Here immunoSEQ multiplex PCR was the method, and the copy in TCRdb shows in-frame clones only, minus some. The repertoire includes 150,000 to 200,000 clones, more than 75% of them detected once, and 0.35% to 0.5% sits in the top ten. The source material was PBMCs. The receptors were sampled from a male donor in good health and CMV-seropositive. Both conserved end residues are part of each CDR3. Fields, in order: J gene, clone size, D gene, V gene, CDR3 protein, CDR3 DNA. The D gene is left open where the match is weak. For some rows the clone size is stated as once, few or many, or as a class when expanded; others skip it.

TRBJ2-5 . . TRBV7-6 CASSLATGRETQYF TGTGCCAGCAGCTTAGCAACGGGTAGGGAGACCCAGTACTTC
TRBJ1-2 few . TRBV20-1 CSLPGNYGYTF TGCAGTCTCCCAGGCAACTATGGCTACACCTTC
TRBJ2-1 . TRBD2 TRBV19 CASSRLAGVYNEQFF TGTGCCAGTAGCCGACTAGCGGGAGTGTACAATGAGCAGTTCTTC
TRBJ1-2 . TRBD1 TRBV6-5 CASSRGQGDGYTF TGTGCCAGCAGCCGGGGACAGGGGGACGGCTACACCTTC
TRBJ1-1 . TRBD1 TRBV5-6 CASRAGTGWDTEAFF TGTGCCAGCAGGGCCGGGACAGGGTGGGACACTGAAGCTTTCTTT
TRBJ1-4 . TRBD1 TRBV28 CASSSSQQGNNEKLFF TGTGCCAGCAGCTCTAGTCAACAGGGGAATAATGAAAAACTGTTTTTT
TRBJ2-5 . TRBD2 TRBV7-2 CASSLNGLAVEGETQYF TGTGCCAGCAGCTTAAACGGGCTAGCGGTAGAGGGGGAGACCCAGTACTTC
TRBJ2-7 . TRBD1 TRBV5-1 CASSWTGEGYEQYF TGCGCCAGCAGCTGGACAGGGGAGGGTTACGAGCAGTACTTC
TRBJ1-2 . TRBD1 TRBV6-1 CASSDEQGFGGYTF TGTGCCAGCAGTGACGAACAGGGGTTTGGGGGCTACACCTTC
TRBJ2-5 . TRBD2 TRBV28 CASSSGTSGTQETQYF TGTGCCAGCAGTTCCGGGACTAGCGGGACCCAAGAGACCCAGTACTTC
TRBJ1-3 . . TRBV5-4 CASSSGDHRNTIYF TGTGCCAGCAGCTCCGGGGATCACCGAAACACCATATATTTT
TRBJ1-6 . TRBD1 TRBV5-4 CASSDGQGGLNSPLHF TGTGCCAGCAGCGACGGACAGGGGGGACTTAATTCACCCCTCCACTTT
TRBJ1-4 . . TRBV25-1 CASREQGLNEKLFF TGTGCCAGCAGGGAGCAGGGACTCAATGAAAAACTGTTTTTT
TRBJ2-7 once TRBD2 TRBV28 CASSKLGLAGTYEQYF TGTGCCAGCTCCAAACTAGGGCTAGCGGGCACCTACGAGCAGTACTTC
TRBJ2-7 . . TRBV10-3 CAISEGQYEQYF TGTGCCATCAGTGAGGGGCAGTACGAGCAGTACTTC
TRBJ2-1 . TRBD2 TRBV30 CAWSVSQTSVNYNEQFF TGTGCCTGGAGTGTATCCCAGACTAGCGTTAACTACAATGAGCAGTTCTTC
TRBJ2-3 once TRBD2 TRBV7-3 CASSLTGGSGRVADTQYF TGTGCCAGCAGCTTAACTGGGGGTAGCGGGAGGGTTGCAGATACGCAGTATTTT
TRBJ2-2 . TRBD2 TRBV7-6 CASSLVSSGRDTNTGELFF TGTGCCAGCAGCTTAGTTTCCAGCGGGAGGGACACGAACACCGGGGAGCTGTTTTTT
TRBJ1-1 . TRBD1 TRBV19 CASSILTGEAFF TGTGCCAGTAGTATTCTCACAGGGGAGGCTTTCTTT
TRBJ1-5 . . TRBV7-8 CASSLGEGRPQHF TGTGCCAGCAGCTTAGGGGAGGGCAGGCCCCAGCATTTT
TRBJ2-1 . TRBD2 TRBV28 CASSLRTRGTYNEQFF TGTGCCAGCAGTTTAAGGACTAGGGGTACCTACAATGAGCAGTTCTTC
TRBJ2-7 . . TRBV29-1 CSVGGYEQYF TGCAGCGTTGGCGGCTACGAGCAGTACTTC
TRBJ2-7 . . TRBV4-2 CASSQEITFGVEQYF TGTGCCAGCAGCCAAGAAATAACGTTCGGGGTCGAGCAGTACTTC
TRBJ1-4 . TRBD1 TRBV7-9 CASSLDQGALNEKLFF TGTGCCAGCAGCTTAGATCAGGGGGCGCTCAATGAAAAACTGTTTTTT
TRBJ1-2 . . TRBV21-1 CASSPRQVHYGYTF TGTGCCAGCAGCCCGCGACAGGTTCACTATGGCTACACCTTC
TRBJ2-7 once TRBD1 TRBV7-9 CASSFPGQGTYEQYF TGTGCCAGCAGCTTTCCCGGACAGGGTACCTACGAGCAGTACTTC
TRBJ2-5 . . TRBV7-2 CASRPTTYQETQYF TGTGCCAGCAGACCAACGACTTACCAAGAGACCCAGTACTTC
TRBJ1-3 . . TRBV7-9 CASSRPSSGNTIYF TGTGCCAGCAGCCGCCCGAGCTCTGGAAACACCATATATTTT
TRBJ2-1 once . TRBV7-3 CASSLAGSSYNEQFF TGTGCCAGCAGCTTAGCGGGGAGCTCCTACAATGAGCAGTTCTTC
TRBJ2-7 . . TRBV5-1 CASKQGGDEQYF TGCGCCAGCAAACAAGGGGGAGACGAGCAGTACTTC
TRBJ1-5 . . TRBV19 CASSNWGGNSNQPQHF TGTGCCAGTAGTAATTGGGGGGGTAATAGCAATCAGCCCCAGCATTTT
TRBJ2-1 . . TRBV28 CASSPAGGSYNEQFF TGTGCCAGCAGTCCTGCCGGGGGCTCCTACAATGAGCAGTTCTTC
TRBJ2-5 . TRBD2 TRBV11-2 CASSLGLAGGKETQYF TGTGCCAGCAGCTTAGGACTAGCGGGGGGTAAGGAGACCCAGTACTTC
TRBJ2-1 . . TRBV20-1 CSATGGNEQFF TGCAGTGCCACTGGGGGGAATGAGCAGTTCTTC
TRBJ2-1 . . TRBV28 CASSSRRDSYNEQFF TGTGCCAGCAGTTCGAGGCGGGACTCCTACAATGAGCAGTTCTTC
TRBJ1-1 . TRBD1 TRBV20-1 CSASSGGMAFF TGCAGTGCTAGCTCAGGGGGAATGGCTTTCTTT
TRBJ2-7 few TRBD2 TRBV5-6 CASSHSGFEELAGSYEQYF TGTGCCAGCAGCCACTCGGGCTTCGAGGAGCTAGCGGGATCCTACGAGCAGTACTTC
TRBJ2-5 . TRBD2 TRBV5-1 CASSLGLAGEQETQYF TGCGCCAGCAGCTTGGGACTAGCGGGAGAACAGGAGACCCAGTACTTC
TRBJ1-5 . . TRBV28 CASRLRGSSNQPQHF TGTGCCAGCAGGCTCCGGGGTAGTAGCAATCAGCCCCAGCATTTT
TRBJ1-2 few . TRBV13 CASSSFNSITYGYTF TGTGCCAGCAGCTCCTTCAACAGTATTACCTATGGCTACACCTTC